The rows below give T cell receptor beta chains drawn from one sample of a study of blood T cell repertoires in COVID-19. The table came from immunoSEQ multiplex PCR; TCRdb's copy has only in-frame clones and leaves some out. Among about 180,000 clones, around 85% were seen once, and the ten largest hold 6.2%. Source material: PBMCs or T cells enriched from blood (not recorded which). The receptors here all came from a man aged 40-55 years who had recovered from COVID-19. The CDR3 runs from the conserved cysteine through the conserved F or W. A D gene is named only where the DNA matches it firmly. Clone size is given for some rows only: seen once, a few or many times, or a class if the clone is expanded.

>TRBV28|.|TRBJ1-1|few
CASSVRVWGTEAFF
TGTGCCAGCAGCGTCAGGGTTTGGGGCACTGAAGCTTTCTTT
>TRBV19|.|TRBJ1-5|.
CASSTGEVSNQPQHF
TGTGCCAGTAGTACAGGGGAAGTTAGCAATCAGCCCCAGCATTTT
>TRBV28|.|TRBJ1-5|.
CASSLSGGGVEPQHF
TGTGCCAGCAGTTTATCCGGAGGTGGGGTTGAGCCCCAGCATTTT
>TRBV28|TRBD2|TRBJ2-5|.
CASSLGGTGGRTQYF
TGTGCCAGCAGTTTGGGGGGGACTGGGGGTCGGACCCAGTACTTC
>TRBV24-1|.|TRBJ2-6|.
CATSAGQGKLGANVLTF
TGTGCCACCAGTGCAGGCCAGGGAAAACTTGGGGCCAACGTCCTGACTTTC
>TRBV7-8|.|TRBJ2-7|.
CASSFPGRKSYEQYF
TGTGCCAGCAGCTTCCCGGGGAGGAAAAGCTACGAGCAGTACTTC
>TRBV4-1|.|TRBJ2-3|.
CASSQGPGGTAGDTQYF
TGCGCCAGCAGCCAAGGCCCTGGGGGGACTGCAGGGGATACGCAGTATTTT
>TRBV11-3|.|TRBJ1-5|once
CASSLGTGLGQPQHF
TGTGCCAGCAGCTTGGGTACAGGGTTAGGACAGCCCCAGCATTTT
>TRBV11-1|TRBD2|TRBJ2-7|.
CASSSTSGGPGEQYF
TGTGCCAGCAGCTCGACTAGCGGGGGCCCCGGAGAGCAGTACTTC
>TRBV19|.|TRBJ1-5|.
CASSIDGAEVYQPQHF
TGTGCCAGTAGTATAGATGGGGCAGAAGTCTATCAGCCCCAGCATTTT
>TRBV15|TRBD1|TRBJ1-1|once
CATSRRTDRGLAFF
TGTGCCACCAGCAGACGAACAGACAGGGGGCTAGCTTTCTTT
>TRBV7-2|.|TRBJ2-7|.
CASSVRPTGIEQYF
TGTGCCAGCAGCGTCCGACCTACAGGGATCGAGCAGTACTTC
>TRBV5-1|TRBD1|TRBJ1-2|.
CASSPDRSGYTF
TGCGCCAGCAGCCCGGACAGGTCAGGCTACACCTTC
>TRBV5-1|.|TRBJ1-4|.
CASSLLENPNEKLFF
TGCGCCAGCAGCTTGCTAGAGAACCCTAATGAAAAACTGTTTTTT
>TRBV5-1|TRBD1|TRBJ2-7|.
CASSGGQGDYEQYF
TGCGCCAGCTCCGGTGGACAGGGGGACTACGAGCAGTACTTC
>TRBV2|.|TRBJ1-5|.
CASSGEGNQPQHF
TGTGCCAGCAGTGGGGAGGGCAATCAGCCCCAGCATTTT
>TRBV6-6|TRBD1|TRBJ1-5|once
CASSPLPRTGGYSNQPQHF
TGTGCCAGCAGTCCCCTCCCCCGGACAGGGGGGTATAGCAATCAGCCCCAGCATTTT
>TRBV27|TRBD2|TRBJ2-4|.
CASSPGGLAGGNLAKNIQYF
TGTGCCAGCAGTCCGGGAGGACTAGCGGGAGGGAATTTAGCCAAAAACATTCAGTACTTC
>TRBV6-1|TRBD1|TRBJ1-5|.
CASSEAPWTGGNQPQHF
TGTGCCAGCAGTGAAGCGCCTTGGACAGGGGGGAATCAGCCCCAGCATTTT
>TRBV12-5|TRBD1|TRBJ1-1|.
CASGFGTGNTEAFF
TGTGCTAGTGGTTTTGGGACAGGGAACACTGAAGCTTTCTTT
>TRBV19|.|TRBJ1-2|.
CASSSASGLGYYGYTF
TGTGCCAGTAGTTCCGCCTCAGGGTTAGGCTACTATGGCTACACCTTC
>TRBV28|.|TRBJ2-3|.
CASSPRGRGTDTQYF
TGTGCCAGCAGTCCCCGGGGTAGAGGCACAGATACGCAGTATTTT
>TRBV27|.|TRBJ2-7|once
CASSHQGSSYEQYF
TGTGCCAGCAGCCACCAGGGATCCTCCTACGAGCAGTACTTC
>TRBV2|TRBD1|TRBJ1-1|.
CASSAPGTGEAFF
TGTGCCAGCAGTGCCCCCGGGACAGGCGAAGCTTTCTTT
>TRBV9|.|TRBJ1-2|.
CASSASPDGDYGYTF
TGTGCCAGCAGCGCCTCGCCGGACGGGGACTATGGCTACACCTTC
>TRBV5-1|.|TRBJ1-1|.
CASSLDRGTEAFF
TGCGCCAGCAGCTTAGACCGGGGGACTGAAGCTTTCTTT
>TRBV14|TRBD2|TRBJ2-7|.
CASSREGPYEQYF
TGTGCCAGCAGCAGGGAGGGGCCCTACGAGCAGTACTTC
>TRBV6-5|.|TRBJ1-1|.
CASSYKGDTEAFF
TGTGCCAGCAGTTACAAGGGGGACACTGAAGCTTTCTTT
>TRBV7-8|TRBD1|TRBJ1-2|.
CASSLAGGIYGYTF
TGTGCCAGCAGCTTAGCAGGGGGCATCTATGGCTACACCTTC
>TRBV30|.|TRBJ2-3|.
CAWTTPPGQQYF
TGTGCCTGGACTACTCCTCCGGGACAGCAGTATTTT
>TRBV6-5|.|TRBJ1-5|.
CASETRIGNQPQHF
TGTGCCAGCGAGACTCGGATTGGCAATCAGCCCCAGCATTTT
>TRBV6-6|TRBD1|TRBJ1-4|.
CASSYPTGQGYEKLFF
TGTGCCAGCAGTTACCCCACGGGACAGGGGTATGAAAAACTGTTTTTT
>TRBV11-2|TRBD2|TRBJ2-1|.
CASSDLLAGEGQFF
TGTGCCAGCAGCGATCTGTTAGCGGGAGAGGGGCAGTTCTTC
>TRBV10-3|TRBD1|TRBJ1-2|.
CATAGTEGGYTF
TGTGCCACGGCCGGGACAGAGGGGGGCTACACCTTC
>TRBV28|.|TRBJ1-2|.
CASSFRSGVGDTGGYTF
TGTGCCAGCAGTTTCCGTTCAGGAGTGGGGGACACTGGTGGCTACACCTTC
>TRBV27|.|TRBJ2-2|few
CASSLRPTNTGELFF
TGTGCCAGCAGCCTCAGGCCCACGAACACCGGGGAGCTGTTTTTT
>TRBV5-4|TRBD1|TRBJ1-5|once
CASSLVPGQGNQPQHF
TGTGCCAGCAGCTTGGTACCGGGACAGGGTAATCAGCCCCAGCATTTT
>TRBV5-1|.|TRBJ1-6|.
CASSLSGSPLHF
TGCGCCAGCAGCTTAAGTGGCTCACCCCTCCACTTT
>TRBV6-5|TRBD1|TRBJ2-1|.
CASSSDRGWYKEQFF
TGTGCCAGCAGCTCCGACAGGGGATGGTATAAGGAGCAGTTCTTC
>TRBV9|TRBD1|TRBJ1-6|.
CASSVAGQGARYSPLHF
TGTGCCAGCAGCGTAGCGGGACAGGGGGCGCGTTATTCACCCCTCCACTTT
>TRBV27|TRBD1|TRBJ2-7|.
CASSPTRTGVEQYF
TGTGCCAGCAGCCCCACCCGGACAGGGGTCGAGCAGTACTTC
>TRBV5-1|.|TRBJ1-3|.
CASRGIPSGNTIYF
TGCGCCAGCCGGGGGATCCCCTCTGGAAACACCATATATTTT
>TRBV2|TRBD1|TRBJ2-7|.
CANRDSYYEQYF
TGTGCCAACCGGGACAGTTACTACGAGCAGTACTTC
>TRBV18|.|TRBJ2-7|.
CASSPASAGSYEQYF
TGTGCCAGCTCACCAGCTAGCGCCGGTTCCTACGAGCAGTACTTC
>TRBV19|TRBD2|TRBJ2-7|.
CASSLLGAGGSYEQYF
TGTGCCAGTAGTCTCCTCGGAGCGGGAGGCTCCTACGAGCAGTACTTC
>TRBV11-2|.|TRBJ2-7|.
CASSLGSSFYEQYF
TGTGCCAGCAGCTTGGGGAGTTCCTTTTACGAGCAGTACTTC
>TRBV18|.|TRBJ1-1|.
CASSNQGLDTEAFF
TGTGCCAGCTCGAATCAGGGTTTAGACACTGAAGCTTTCTTT
>TRBV5-8|.|TRBJ2-1|.
CASSSSAVSSYNEQFF
TGTGCCAGCAGCTCAAGTGCTGTGAGCTCCTACAATGAGCAGTTCTTC
>TRBV7-2|TRBD1|TRBJ2-7|few
CASRLGWDSSYEQYF
TGTGCCAGCAGACTAGGTTGGGACAGCTCCTACGAGCAGTACTTC